This T cell receptor beta chain was captured in a study of CD8+CD57+ T cells in acquired aplastic anemia. Study details: On average, healthy donors gave about 11 million reads for CD4+ cells. General study results and limits: CD8+ Simpson's diversity did not differ significantly between patients and controls. Patients had about 31 CD8+ CDR3 sequences in common with controls (the shared set).

According to the study, genomic DNA was the template for TCR beta VDJ and CDR3 profiling. TCRdb recomputed calls from the reads with MiXCR, one row per CDR3 protein. The sample gives some 410,000 distinct CDR3 sequences, under 80% of which show up once; 4% is in the top ten. Trimming cost V 6 bases and J 7 bases, with 19 bases left between them. CDR3 size: 15 residues. As concerns this clonotype: The antigen is not known.

The chain recombines TRBV12-3 or TRBV12-4 with TRBJ2-1; tentatively, D is TRBD1 (5 bases). Sequencing input: sorted CD4+, CD8+, or CD8+CD57+ T cells (not recorded which) from PBMCs. The receptor's source is a human donor in good health, serving as a control. The CDR3 loop reads CASSFRWTTGNEQFF. CDR3 coding DNA: TGTGCCAGCAGCTTCCGATGGACAACCGGGAATGAGCAGTTCTTC.